The 26 T cell receptor beta chains in this list originate from one sample, sequenced in a study of Ad26.COV2.S vaccination and SARS-CoV-2 variants. Sequencing used immunoSEQ multiplex PCR; TCRdb keeps in-frame clones, though not all of them. The data contain over 450,000 clones, about nine tenths of them singletons. Treatment meaning: some 20 received Ad26.COV2.S at low or high dose, single or two shots; 5 received placebo; per-sample allocation not given. Following the first vaccine or placebo injection, samples were taken on day 63. The material sequenced was peripheral blood, taken in a trial of Ad26.COV2.S vaccine versus placebo. These receptors originate from a person aged 18-65 years who received the Ad26.COV2.S COVID-19 vaccine or a placebo.

This clone was counted only a few times. The rearrangement links TRBV5-1 to TRBJ1-4; the match to TRBD1 covers 7 bases. The CDR3 loop spans 15 amino acids. V lost 4 bases to trimming and J lost 5 bases; unmatched junction nucleotides: 8. Germline CDR1 is SGHRS and CDR2 is YFSETQ. CDR3 sequence: CASSPLQGINEKLFF. In DNA form, the CDR3 reads TGCGCCAGCAGCCCATTACAGGGGATCAATGAAAAACTGTTTTTT.

This chain joins TRBV5-1 and TRBJ2-3, with D possibly matching TRBD2 (5 bases). Looked up from germline, CDR1 is SGHRS and CDR2 is YFSETQ. Trimming cost V 5 bases and J 2 bases, with 9 bases left between them. The CDR3 has 13 amino acids. The CDR3 sequence is CASSSDFTDTQYF. The CDR3 nucleotides read TGCGCCAGCAGTTCGGACTTCACAGATACGCAGTATTTT.

The count of this clone is one. The chain uses TRBV3-1 (or the pseudogene TRBV3-2) and TRBJ1-2; no firm D call. This CDR3 is 15 amino acids long. Germline values: CDR1 LGHDT, CDR2 YNNKEL (reference sequence). Trimming left V 3 bases short and J 2 bases short, with 13 bases between. CDR3 in DNA: TGTGCCAGCAGCCACAAAACCGCCGTCAACTATGGCTACACCTTC. Translation gives CASSHKTAVNYGYTF.

The J gene is TRBJ1-2, the V gene TRBV4-2; D remains unclear. V dropped 0 bases and J dropped 4 bases, with 9 bases sitting between them. From germline, CDR1 is LGHNA and CDR2 YNFKEQ. The CDR3 spans 14 residues. CDR3 nucleotide sequence: TGTGCCAGCAGCCAAGATCACGGGAGCTATGGCTACACCTTC. Translated: CASSQDHGSYGYTF.

The chain joins TRBV5-1 to TRBJ1-2; TRBD1 aligns across 9 bases. The CDR3 spans 12 residues. J was trimmed by 7 bases and V by 4 bases; bases with no gene match: 2. Germline CDR1 reads SGHRS; CDR2 reads YFSETQ. This chain's CDR3 is CASSEGQGGYTF. The CDR3 DNA sequence: TGCGCCAGCAGCGAGGGACAGGGTGGCTACACCTTC.

The chain recombines TRBV24-1 with TRBJ2-1; perhaps TRBD2 as D (5 bases). V gave up 5 bases and J gave up 7 bases, with 17 bases separating them. CDR1 is KGHDR, CDR2 SFDVKD, per germline. The CDR3 is 15 amino acids. CDR3 in DNA: TGTGCCACCAGTGCCTTGGAGGAATTCGGGAATGAGCAGTTCTTC. Translating it yields CATSALEEFGNEQFF.

This sequence joins TRBV30 and TRBJ1-5, with 7 bases lining up with TRBD1. CDR3 size: 14 residues. V lost 5 bases, J lost 7 bases, and 11 bases stayed unmatched. Germline loops: CDR1 GTSNPN, CDR2 SVGIG (reference sequence). The CDR3 DNA is TGTGCCTGGGGTAAGGGGGCCGGATTCCAGCCCCAGCATTTT. Amino acids: CAWGKGAGFQPQHF.

This sequence joins TRBV3-1 (or the pseudogene TRBV3-2) and TRBJ1-6; D is ambiguous. The V gene lost 1 base and the J gene lost 8 bases, with 9 bases spanning the gap. CDR1 and CDR2 from the germline V gene are LGHDT and YNNKEL (reference sequence). This CDR3 comprises 14 residues. CDR3 coding DNA: TGTGCCAGCAGCCAAGGGACCTGGGATTCACCCCTCCACTTT. Its protein product is CASSQGTWDSPLHF.

This chain connects TRBV27 to TRBJ2-7, with 9 bases fitting TRBD1. Germline V gives CDR1 MNHEY, CDR2 SMNVEV (reference sequence). The J segment lost 3 bases and the V segment lost 10 bases, leaving 10 bases of the junction unmatched. The CDR3 loop spans 14 amino acids. The CDR3 is CATSGRDRVYEQYF. In DNA, the CDR3 is TGTGCCACCTCGGGCCGGGACAGGGTCTACGAGCAGTACTTC.

The chain employs TRBV4-1 and TRBJ1-2; TRBD1 might be the D (5 bases). This CDR3 has 15 residues. CDR1 and CDR2 from the germline V gene are MGHRA and YSYEKL. The germline V and J ends were trimmed by 0 bases and 5 bases, with 13 bases remaining between them. The CDR3 reads CASSQDAVGGYGYTF. CDR3 nucleotides: TGCGCCAGCAGCCAAGATGCTGTGGGGGGGTATGGCTACACCTTC.

The chain uses TRBV18 and TRBJ1-2, with a weak D call TRBD1 (6 bases). With 3 bases removed from V and 4 bases from J, the gap between germline ends came to 15 bases. The CDR3 extends over 15 amino acids. Germline V gives CDR1 KGHSH, CDR2 LQKENI. CDR3 protein: CASSPGPGATYGYTF. The CDR3 region has the DNA TGTGCCAGCTCACCGGGTCCGGGGGCTACCTATGGCTACACCTTC.

The chain couples TRBV6-5 to TRBJ2-7, with 9 nucleotides matching TRBD1. The CDR3 extends over 14 amino acids. J lost 3 bases, V lost 6 bases, and 6 bases had no gene match. Per the germline V gene, CDR1 is MNHEY and CDR2 is SVGAGI. This CDR3 is CASRDRDRVYEQYF. DNA of the CDR3: TGTGCCAGCAGGGACCGGGACAGGGTCTACGAGCAGTACTTC.

This chain connects TRBV24-1 to TRBJ2-7, with 7 bases that match TRBD1. The germline V gene has CDR1 KGHDR and CDR2 SFDVKD. The trim removed 7 bases at V and 2 bases at J, leaving 19 bases unmatched. This CDR3 spans 18 amino acids. The CDR3 loop reads CATRAIPPGQPLTYEQYF. The CDR3 DNA sequence: TGTGCCACCAGAGCAATACCCCCGGGACAGCCCTTAACCTACGAGCAGTACTTC.

The chain carries TRBV28 and TRBJ1-5; no firm D call. There are 16 residues in the CDR3. V lost 6 bases to trimming and J lost 2 bases, with 17 bases between them. From germline, CDR1 is MDHEN and CDR2 SYDVKM. The DNA of the CDR3 is TGTGCCAGCAGGGGCGGGAACCCGTGGGGCAATCAGCCCCAGCATTTT. It specifies CASRGGNPWGNQPQHF.

V gene TRBV5-1 combines with J gene TRBJ2-7, with TRBD1 matching 7 bases. CDR3 length equals 14 residues. Germline assignment: CDR1 SGHRS and CDR2 YFSETQ. After removal of 4 bases from V and 0 bases from J, the junction contained 4 bases not matched to a gene. CDR3 sequence: CASSPGQSSYEQYF. For the CDR3, the DNA is TGCGCCAGCAGCCCGGGACAGAGCTCCTACGAGCAGTACTTC.

This sequence joins TRBV6-5 and TRBJ1-1, with 11 bases aligning to TRBD1. Germline V gene sequence: CDR1 MNHEY, CDR2 SVGAGI. The CDR3 contains 16 residues. V lost 2 bases to trimming and J lost 3 bases; unmatched junction nucleotides: 5. The CDR3 is CASSYRDRGIHTEAFF. Written as DNA, the CDR3 is TGTGCCAGCAGTTACCGGGACAGGGGGATCCACACTGAAGCTTTCTTT.

V is TRBV6-5 and J is TRBJ1-1; no definite D call. The CDR3 is 15 residues long. Trimming shortened V by 0 bases and J by 1 base, and 9 bases separated the two germline ends. The V gene's germline CDR1 is MNHEY and CDR2 SVGAGI. The CDR3: CASSYSKSPNTEAFF. DNA for the CDR3: TGTGCCAGCAGTTACTCGAAGAGCCCGAACACTGAAGCTTTCTTT.

This chain connects TRBV15 to TRBJ1-5; D unresolved. CDR3 length: 14 residues. V was trimmed by 0 bases and J by 7 bases, leaving 10 bases between them. Germline values: CDR1 LNHNV, CDR2 YYDKDF (reference sequence). The chain's CDR3 is CATSRDSVEQPQHF. Written as DNA, the CDR3 is TGTGCCACCAGCAGAGACAGCGTTGAACAGCCCCAGCATTTT.

This clone was found a few times. The J gene is TRBJ1-3, the V gene TRBV29-1, with D possibly being TRBD1 (6 bases). CDR3 size: 12 residues. CDR1 SQVTM and CDR2 ANQGSEA come from the germline V gene. V was trimmed by 6 bases and J by 4 bases, leaving 10 bases between them. The CDR3 loop reads CSVQGGGNTIYF. The CDR3 DNA reads TGCAGCGTCCAAGGGGGAGGAAACACCATATATTTT.

The V and J genes are TRBV28 and TRBJ2-7; D uncertain. This CDR3 has 13 residues. From germline, CDR1 is MDHEN and CDR2 SYDVKM. Between the trimmed V and J ends, which lost 6 bases and 2 bases, there was a span of 11 bases. In nucleotides, the CDR3 is TGTGCCAGCAGGTTGCCGTCCACCTACGAGCAGTACTTC. Its protein is CASRLPSTYEQYF.

The rearrangement joins TRBV6-4 to TRBJ2-5; the match to TRBD1 covers 9 bases. The CDR3 has 14 amino acids. V lost 7 bases and J lost 5; bases outside the gene matches: 8. Germline V CDR1 and CDR2: MRHNA, SNTAGT. The CDR3 spells CASKDRGTNETQYF. The CDR3 DNA reads as TGTGCCAGCAAGGACAGGGGTACGAATGAGACCCAGTACTTC.

The gene calls are TRBV7-2 and TRBJ2-7, with a tentative D call TRBD1 (6 bases). The CDR3 is made up of 17 amino acids. The germline V gene encodes CDR1 SGHTA and CDR2 FQGNSA. The V and J ends lost 5 bases and 2 bases respectively, with 22 bases between them. The CDR3 DNA reads TGTGCCAGCAGCCCATTTAATATCGGACAGTGGACCTACGAGCAGTACTTC. It codes for CASSPFNIGQWTYEQYF. Looking up the rest from reference TRBV7-2 and TRBJ2-7 gives the full variable domain: GAGVSQSPSNKVTEKGKDVELRCDPISGHTALYWYRQSLGQGLEFLIYFQGNSAPDKSGLPSDRFSAERTGGSVSTLTIQRTQQEDSAVYLCASSPFNIGQWTYEQYFGPGTRLTVT.

V gene TRBV30 combines with J gene TRBJ1-1; D is ambiguous. V shed 4 bases and J shed 5 bases, with 8 bases lying between them. The CDR3 is 11 residues long. CDR1 and CDR2 (germline): GTSNPN, SVGIG (reference sequence). CDR3 loop: CAWMAWTEAFF. CDR3 bases: TGTGCCTGGATGGCCTGGACTGAAGCTTTCTTT.

This chain uses TRBV7-8 with TRBJ2-7; D might be TRBD1 or TRBD2, each matching 5 bases. Trimming stripped 4 bases from V and 4 bases from J, with 17 bases between. Germline V gene lookup returns CDR1 SGHVS and CDR2 FQNEAQ. The CDR3 length is 15 residues. The CDR3 here is CASSWGGSSPYEQYF. CDR3 nucleotide sequence: TGTGCCAGCAGCTGGGGCGGCTCTAGCCCTTACGAGCAGTACTTC.

This clone showed up just once. This sequence joins TRBV5-1 and TRBJ2-5, with D perhaps matching TRBD2 (5 bases). CDR1 and CDR2 from the germline V gene are SGHRS and YFSETQ. The CDR3 has 15 amino acids. Trimming pared 0 bases from V and 5 bases from J, leaving 14 bases between. The CDR3 DNA sequence: TGCGCCAGCAGCTTGGCCGGGAACTCTGGGGAGACCCAGTACTTC. Translation gives CASSLAGNSGETQYF.

V gene TRBV7-9 combines with J gene TRBJ1-5; 7 nucleotides match TRBD1. V dropped 5 bases and J dropped 4; count of bases not matched to a gene: 2. There are 13 residues in the CDR3. CDR1 and CDR2 from the germline V gene are SEHNR and FQNEAQ (reference sequence). In nucleotides, the CDR3 is TGTGCCAGCAGCGAACAGGGGAATCAGCCCCAGCATTTT. Translated: CASSEQGNQPQHF.